This entry describes one T cell receptor (beta chain). The antigen is unknown. Given a much more abundant clone one base away, this may be a read error. The data belong to a study of T cells in Graves' hyperthyroidism and ophthalmopathy. Points from the study as a whole: Most thyroid-expanded clonotypes above 0.001 were also found in blood.

Germline CDR1 MDHEN, CDR2 SYDVKM. The CDR3 has 16 residues. It was RNA transcripts that yielded the amplified TCR beta CDR3 regions. The HTBI set primed first-round TCR CDR3 RT-PCR. From the multiplex PCR reads, TCRdb called clonotypes with MiXCR, one entry per CDR3 protein. This table has more than 50,000 distinct CDR3 sequences, roughly 50% appearing once. The receptor's source is a woman in her sixties with Graves' ophthalmopathy. The sequenced sample was blood. This rearrangement joins TRBV28 to TRBJ2-1; TRBD1 aligns across 10 bases. As DNA, the CDR3 is TGTGCCGGCAGCCCCACCGGGACAGGGGCCTACAATGAGCAGTTCTTC. Its protein product is CAGSPTGTGAYNEQFF.